The 8 T cell receptor beta chains listed next were all sequenced from one sample in a study of T cell responses to AZD1222 COVID-19 vaccine (dated by TCRdb to about 2021). The sample's time point, from its label and the paper: baseline before first vaccination. The library was produced with the immunoSEQ multiplex PCR assay. TCRdb obtained this table from immuneACCESS and retained in-frame rearrangements with V and J assigned. These tables miss some clones; where compared with another copy, unresolved V genes account for less than half of the shortfall, and the remainder is unexplained. This sample comprises roughly 150,000 clones, approximately 94% of them detected only once. Around 4.7% of the sample goes to the ten largest clones. Here the sequenced sample was peripheral blood, taken on day 0 of AZD1222 vaccination. Source of these receptors: an adult in good health.

This clone has only a few counts. The chain uses TRBV20-1 and TRBJ2-3, with D perhaps matching TRBD1 or TRBD2 (7 bases each). This CDR3 spans 17 amino acids. Germline CDR1 is DFQATT and CDR2 is SNEGSKA (reference sequence). V lost 3 bases and J lost 0, with 19 bases in between. The CDR3 nucleotides read TGCAGTGCTAGTTCAGGGGGGGGTACGTCGAGCACAGATACGCAGTATTTT. Protein product: CSASSGGGTSSTDTQYF.

V and J are TRBV7-9 and TRBJ1-5; 7 nucleotides agree with TRBD1. The germline gives CDR1 SEHNR, CDR2 FQNEAQ (reference sequence). The CDR3 consists of 14 residues. The V gene end was trimmed by 4 bases and the J gene end by 7 bases; junction bases not matched to a gene: 7. The CDR3 bases are TGTGCCAGCAGCTCGGCAGGGGGTTACCAGCCCCAGCATTTT. Translation gives CASSSAGGYQPQHF.

The rearrangement uses TRBV5-1 and TRBJ1-2, with D perhaps TRBD1 (6 bases). CDR1 is SGHRS, CDR2 YFSETQ, per germline. CDR3 size: 13 residues. Trimming took 0 bases from V and 7 from J, leaving 10 bases between them. The CDR3 region has the DNA TGCGCCAGCAGCTTGGGGGGGCTTCTTGGCTACACCTTC. Amino acids: CASSLGGLLGYTF.

This clone was recorded only once. The V and J genes are TRBV18 and TRBJ2-7; 8 nucleotides align to TRBD1. The CDR3 runs 14 residues. Germline CDR1 is KGHSH and CDR2 is LQKENI. Losses at the gene ends were 3 bases for V and 5 bases for J; bases not matched to a gene: 6. This chain's CDR3 is CASSPTDRDHEQYF. The CDR3 DNA sequence: TGTGCCAGCTCACCTACGGACAGGGACCACGAGCAGTACTTC.

V is TRBV6-5 and J is TRBJ2-1; D remains unclear. Looked up from germline, CDR1 is MNHEY and CDR2 is SVGAGI. The ends were cut back, 6 bases at V and 6 bases at J, with 12 bases in the middle. CDR3 length: 13 amino acids. The DNA of the CDR3 is TGTGCCAGCAGCCCCCCCCTTGGCAATGAGCAGTTCTTC. Amino acids: CASSPPLGNEQFF.

The chain joins TRBV5-1 to TRBJ1-1; TRBD1 is a possible D gene (6 bases). Trimming stripped 2 bases from V and 2 bases from J, with 16 bases between. Germline lookup yields CDR1 SGHRS and CDR2 YFSETQ. CDR3 length equals 16 residues. Here the CDR3 reads CASSFNPGVGNTEAFF. DNA for the CDR3: TGCGCCAGCAGCTTTAATCCAGGGGTGGGAAACACTGAAGCTTTCTTT.

CDR3 bases: TGTGCCAGCAGCCCCCAGGGACTTGCCTACGAGCAGTACTTC. Its protein product is CASSPQGLAYEQYF. The chain links TRBV7-2 to TRBJ2-7; the D gene is possibly TRBD2 (6 bases). This CDR3 has 14 residues. V lost 5 bases and J lost 2, with 13 bases in between. The V gene's germline CDR1 is SGHTA and CDR2 FQGNSA.

This chain links TRBV6-4 with TRBJ1-6; 7 nucleotides agree with TRBD1. The germline CDR1 and CDR2 sequences are MRHNA and SNTAGT. There are 15 residues in the CDR3. V shed 5 bases, J shed 7 bases, and the junction held 8 bases outside the gene matches. The DNA for the CDR3 is TGTGCCAGCAGTCCGACAGGGTATGGCAATTCACCCCTCCACTTT. This codes for CASSPTGYGNSPLHF.